This TCR beta chain is drawn from a study of blood T cell repertoires in COVID-19. Study overall: Samples of COVID-19 (acute and convalescent) were obtained from the United States, Italy and Spain.

Clones were sequenced by immunoSEQ multiplex PCR, and TCRdb holds only the in-frame ones, with some missing. The sample yields 200,000 to 250,000 clones, more than 80% seen once. The CDR3 is made up of 15 amino acids. The germline CDR1 and CDR2 sequences are SGHRS and YFSETQ. Unmatched junction bases numbered 10, after V lost 2 bases and J lost 6 bases. This TCR derives from a woman at least 80 years old with COVID-19, enrolled during active disease. The rearrangement links TRBV5-1 to TRBJ1-1; 7 bases fit TRBD1. The sequenced sample consisted of peripheral blood. The CDR3 DNA follows: TGCGCCAGCAGCTTTCAAGCGACAGGGATCGCTGAAGCTTTCTTT. This sequence encodes CASSFQATGIAEAFF.